Presented here are 15 T cell receptor beta chains from one specimen sequenced in a study of T cell responses to AZD1222 COVID-19 vaccine. Here immunoSEQ multiplex PCR was the method, and the copy in TCRdb shows in-frame clones only, minus some. The data hold 50,000 to 60,000 clones, with 80% observed a single time. Sequencing was performed on peripheral blood, taken 28 days after the second AZD1222 dose. These receptors were taken from an adult who received the AZD1222 COVID-19 vaccine.

V usage is TRBV28 and J usage is TRBJ2-3; D possibly corresponds to TRBD1 (6 bases). The CDR3 loop spans 14 amino acids. The V end was cut by 5 bases, the J end by 1 base, with 10 bases between. The germline CDR1 and CDR2 sequences are MDHEN and SYDVKM. CDR3 coding DNA: TGTGCCAGCAGTGGGGCAGGGGGCACAGATACGCAGTATTTT. Translated, it gives CASSGAGGTDTQYF.

The table lists this clone with a few counts. The chain couples TRBV6-6 to TRBJ2-5; D is unresolved. Trimming removed 7 bases at V and 5 bases at J, with 17 bases between. Looked up from germline, CDR1 is MNHNY and CDR2 is SVGAGI (reference sequence). This CDR3 comprises 14 residues. The CDR3 DNA reads TGTGCCAGCATGAATTTAAGGGAACGGGAGACCCAGTACTTC. Amino acid sequence: CASMNLRERETQYF.

The V and J genes are TRBV3-1 (or the pseudogene TRBV3-2) and TRBJ1-1; D perhaps matches TRBD1 (5 bases). The CDR3 sequence is 12 residues long. V was cut by 3 bases and J by 11 bases, with 13 bases left in between. In germline, CDR1 is LGHDT, CDR2 YNNKEL (reference sequence). The CDR3 DNA sequence: TGTGCCAGCAGCCATGACAGAGTCGGGGCTTTCTTT. This translates into CASSHDRVGAFF.

This CDR3 reads CASSPITGTGNTGELFF. The DNA for the CDR3 is TGTGCCAGCTCACCCATCACCGGGACAGGGAACACCGGGGAGCTGTTTTTT. V and J are TRBV18 and TRBJ2-2; TRBD1 matches 8 bases. This CDR3 has 17 amino acids. The germline CDR1 and CDR2 sequences are KGHSH and LQKENI. J gave up 1 base and V 3 bases, and 7 bases lay outside the gene matches.

The gene calls are TRBV11-2 and TRBJ2-3, with TRBD2 matching 13 bases. CDR3 length equals 17 residues. V trimming: 1 base; J trimming: 4 bases; junction bases outside the gene matches: 5. The germline V gene encodes CDR1 SGHAT and CDR2 FQNNGV. CDR3: CASSLGGTSGKADTQYF. CDR3 nucleotides: TGTGCCAGCAGCTTAGGAGGGACTAGCGGGAAGGCAGATACGCAGTATTTT.

This sequence joins TRBV25-1 and TRBJ1-1, with TRBD1 matching over 7 bases. The CDR3 extends over 13 amino acids. V gave up 1 base and J gave up 11 bases; unmatched junction bases: 7. Germline lookup yields CDR1 MGHDK and CDR2 SYGVNS. As DNA, the CDR3 is TGTGCCAGCAGTGAATTTACAGGGGAAAAGGCTTTCTTT. Translation: CASSEFTGEKAFF. Complete variable domain (other parts from reference TRBV25-1 and TRBJ1-1): EADIYQTPRYLVIGTGKKITLECSQTMGHDKMYWYQQDPGMELHLIHYSYGVNSTEKGDLSSESTVSRIRTEHFPLTLESARPSHTSQYLCASSEFTGEKAFFGQGTRLTVV.

The rearrangement uses TRBV19 and TRBJ1-3, with D perhaps TRBD1 (5 bases). CDR1 and CDR2 (germline): LNHDA, SQIVND (reference sequence). This CDR3 spans 14 amino acids. Trimming shortened V by 5 bases and J by 2 bases, and 10 bases separated the two germline ends. CDR3 amino acids: CASSLDTPGNTIYF. In DNA form, the CDR3 reads TGTGCCAGTAGTCTGGACACGCCTGGAAACACCATATATTTT. The variable domain in full, completed from reference TRBV19 and TRBJ1-3, reads DGGITQSPKYLFRKEGQNVTLSCEQNLNHDAMYWYRQDPGQGLRLIYYSQIVNDFQKGDIAEGYSVSREKKESFPLTVTSAQKNPTAFYLCASSLDTPGNTIYFGEGSWLTVV.

The chain joins TRBV2 to TRBJ1-4, with a weak D call TRBD1 (5 bases). The length of the CDR3 is 13 residues. Germline CDR1 SNHLY, CDR2 FYNNEI. V dropped 11 bases and J dropped 0 bases, with 10 bases sitting between them. The CDR3 coding sequence is TGTGCCGTCTTGGGGGCAACTAATGAAAAACTGTTTTTT. Its translation: CAVLGATNEKLFF.

The V and J genes are TRBV5-6 and TRBJ2-1; D is unresolved. Per the germline V gene, CDR1 is SGHDT and CDR2 is YYEEEE. This CDR3 has 14 amino acids. Trimming cost V 2 bases and J 5 bases, with 11 bases left between them. CDR3 DNA: TGTGCCAGCAGCTTCTTGGGAAAGGACAATGAGCAGTTCTTC. Encoded protein: CASSFLGKDNEQFF. The entire variable domain, with the rest obtained from reference TRBV5-6 and TRBJ2-1, is as follows: DAGVTQSPTHLIKTRGQQVTLRCSPKSGHDTVSWYQQALGQGPQFIFQYYEEEERQRGNFPDRFSGHQFPNYSSELNVNALLLGDSALYLCASSFLGKDNEQFFGPGTRLTVL.

The chain employs TRBV18 and TRBJ1-1, with TRBD1 as a possible D gene (5 bases). This CDR3 is built from 13 residues. Germline V lookup: CDR1 KGHSH, CDR2 LQKENI. Trimming took off 4 bases at V and 5 bases at J, with 11 bases between the two ends. CDR3 region: CASSLRDGTEAFF. As DNA, the CDR3 is TGTGCCAGCTCACTACGGGACGGGACTGAAGCTTTCTTT.

The rearrangement links TRBV19 to TRBJ1-5; D perhaps matches TRBD1 (6 bases). CDR3 length: 17 residues. Between the trimmed V and J ends, which lost 1 base and 0 bases, there was a span of 13 bases. Germline CDR1 LNHDA, CDR2 SQIVND (reference sequence). The CDR3 DNA reads TGTGCCAGTAGTATAGGTGGGGGCAGCAATAGCAATCAGCCCCAGCATTTT. Its translation: CASSIGGGSNSNQPQHF.

This rearrangement joins TRBV13 to TRBJ2-2; 10 bases match TRBD1. Germline CDR1 reads PRHDT; CDR2 reads FYEKMQ (reference sequence). V dropped 5 bases and J dropped 4; count of bases not matched to a gene: 4. The CDR3 contains 15 residues. CDR3 DNA: TGTGCCAGCAGCGCGGGACAGGGGATCACCGGGGAGCTGTTTTTT. Encoded protein: CASSAGQGITGELFF.

A few counts support this clone. The chain employs TRBV19 and TRBJ1-6; 10 nucleotides line up with TRBD1. The length of the CDR3 is 19 residues. The ends lost 3 bases at V and 4 bases at J; junction bases unmatched: 12. Germline CDR1 and CDR2: LNHDA and SQIVND (reference sequence). The CDR3 coding sequence is TGTGCCAGTAGTATTGCTCGGGACAGGGGCAGATTTTATAATTCACCCCTCCACTTT. As protein: CASSIARDRGRFYNSPLHF.

The chain combines TRBV19 with TRBJ1-2, with a possible D match to TRBD1 (5 bases). Germline V gives CDR1 LNHDA, CDR2 SQIVND (reference sequence). V lost 5 bases, J lost 0 bases, and 10 bases lay in between. There are 14 residues in the CDR3. The CDR3 DNA reads TGTGCCAGTAGTCCCCGACAGTCTAACTATGGCTACACCTTC. It is translated as CASSPRQSNYGYTF.

The chain is built from TRBV30 and TRBJ2-1, with D maybe TRBD2 (6 bases). V lost 2 bases, J lost 6 bases, and 14 bases lay in between. Germline V gives CDR1 GTSNPN, CDR2 SVGIG (reference sequence). The CDR3 consists of 14 residues. The CDR3 loop reads CAWSSPAGSNEQFF. The CDR3, as DNA: TGTGCCTGGAGTAGCCCAGCGGGCTCCAATGAGCAGTTCTTC.